These T cell receptor beta chains were read from a single sample in a study of control samples from healthy donors and cancer patients. Profiled with immunoSEQ multiplex PCR; TCRdb holds only in-frame clones, not every one. The profile shows 100,000 to 150,000 clones, nearly 90% of them singletons. The specimen sequenced was PBMCs. The receptors derive from a man over 45 with head and neck cancer. Each CDR3 is given with its conserved first and last residue. The D gene is left open where the match is weak. Rows give clone size only sometimes, using once, few, many, or a class for an expanded clone.

TGTGCCAGCAGTTTTGCCGCTGGAAACACCATATATTTT	CASSFAAGNTIYF	13	-	-	TRBJ1-3	TRBV27
TGTGCCAGCAGCCAAGTTCCAGCGGGGGGAGGGCTGTTCTTC	CASSQVPAGGGLFF	14	TRBD2	-	TRBJ2-1	TRBV3-1/TRBV3-2
TGTGCCAGTAGCCCGGGCAGGGGGGAAGAAGCTTTCTTT	CASSPGRGEEAFF	13	TRBD1	-	TRBJ1-1	TRBV19
TGTGCCAGCAGCTCGACAGGGGAGAACACTGAAGCTTTCTTT	CASSSTGENTEAFF	14	TRBD1	-	TRBJ1-1	TRBV5-4
TGTGCCAGCAGTCATGACAGGGGGCAATCCTACAATGAGCAGTTCTTC	CASSHDRGQSYNEQFF	16	TRBD1	-	TRBJ2-1	TRBV5-5
TGTGCCAGCAGTTACCAGACTAGCGGGGGGTCAGCTTCCTACAATGAGCAGTTCTTC	CASSYQTSGGSASYNEQFF	19	TRBD2	-	TRBJ2-1	TRBV6-2/TRBV6-3
TGTGCCAGCAGCTTAGGGCAAGGGTTTTCTACCCCGTACGAGCAGTACTTC	CASSLGQGFSTPYEQYF	17	-	-	TRBJ2-7	TRBV7-9
TGTGCCAGCAGCCCAGAACGCCTAGCGGGAGGAAGCTACGAGCAGTACTTC	CASSPERLAGGSYEQYF	17	TRBD2	-	TRBJ2-7	TRBV3-1/TRBV3-2
TGTGCCAGTAGTATAGATCGCGCCGGGAGGGGGGGCGGCGGCAATGAGCAGTTCTTC	CASSIDRAGRGGGGNEQFF	19	TRBD2	-	TRBJ2-1	TRBV19
TGTGCCAGCAGTTTAATTAGACTGGGGGATGGCTACACCTTC	CASSLIRLGDGYTF	14	-	few	TRBJ1-2	TRBV28
TGTGCCAGCAGCTTGGGCGGGGGGTACCCCTACGAGCAGTACTTC	CASSLGGGYPYEQYF	15	TRBD2	-	TRBJ2-7	TRBV7-9
TGCGCCAGCAGCTTCCAGGGAGAGACTGAAGCTTTCTTT	CASSFQGETEAFF	13	-	few	TRBJ1-1	TRBV5-1
TGCGCCAGCAGTGAAGGGCGATTCACAGATACGCAGTATTTT	CASSEGRFTDTQYF	14	-	once	TRBJ2-3	TRBV10-1
TGCGCCAGCAGCTTGGACATCTTTTACACTGAAGCTTTCTTT	CASSLDIFYTEAFF	14	-	-	TRBJ1-1	TRBV5-1
TGTGCCAGCAGCCGTTTAAACACCGGGGAGCTGTTTTTT	CASSRLNTGELFF	13	-	-	TRBJ2-2	TRBV7-2
TGTGCCAGCAGCCCCACCACAGGGGAAACTGAAGCTTTCTTT	CASSPTTGETEAFF	14	TRBD1	once	TRBJ1-1	TRBV7-9
TGTGCCAGCAGTTTATGGGGGGGTCCCAACACTGAAGCTTTCTTT	CASSLWGGPNTEAFF	15	-	-	TRBJ1-1	TRBV28
TGTGCCTGGAGTAGGGTATCTGGAAACACCATATATTTT	CAWSRVSGNTIYF	13	-	once	TRBJ1-3	TRBV30